This TCR beta chain was profiled in a study of graft-versus-host responses after intestinal transplantation. Study as a whole: Once they had received anti-thymocyte globulin induction, all recipients took tacrolimus and steroids for about three years.

About this clone itself: Its antigen is currently unknown.

Method: immunoSEQ multiplex PCR; TCRdb's copy keeps in-frame clones and lacks some. The table records roughly 70,000 clones, just under 95% of them present only once. General study points: Some GvH clones appeared in ileal mucosa or blood before recipient bone marrow.

The V gene's germline CDR1 is SGHAT and CDR2 FQNNGV. CDR3 length: 13 residues. V was pared by 8 bases and J by 2 bases, with 11 bases between. This receptor was taken from a human patient who received an intestinal transplant, so some T cells may come from the graft donor. The specimen comprised bone marrow, sampled around 730 days after intestinal transplantation. The chain links TRBV11-2 to TRBJ2-3; no clear D. DNA of the CDR3: TGTGCCAGCTCGTGGGAACTCACAGATACGCAGTATTTT. It yields the protein CASSWELTDTQYF.